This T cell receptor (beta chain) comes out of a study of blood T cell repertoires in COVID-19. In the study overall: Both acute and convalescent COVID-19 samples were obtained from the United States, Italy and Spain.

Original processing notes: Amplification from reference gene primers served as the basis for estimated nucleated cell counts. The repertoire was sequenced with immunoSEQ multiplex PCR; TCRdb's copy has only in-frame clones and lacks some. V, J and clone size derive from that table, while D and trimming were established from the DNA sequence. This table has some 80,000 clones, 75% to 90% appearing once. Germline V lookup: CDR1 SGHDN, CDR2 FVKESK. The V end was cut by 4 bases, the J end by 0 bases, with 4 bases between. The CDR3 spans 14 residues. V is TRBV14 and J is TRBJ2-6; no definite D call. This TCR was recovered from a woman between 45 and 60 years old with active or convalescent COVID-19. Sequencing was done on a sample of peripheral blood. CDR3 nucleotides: TGTGCCAGCAGCCTCATCTCTGGGGCCAACGTCCTGACTTTC. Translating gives CASSLISGANVLTF. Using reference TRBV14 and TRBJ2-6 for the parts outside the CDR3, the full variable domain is EAGVTQFPSHSVIEKGQTVTLRCDPISGHDNLYWYRRVMGKEIKFLLHFVKESKQDESGMPNNRFLAERTGGTYSTLKVQPAELEDSGVYFCASSLISGANVLTFGAGSRLTVL.